These T cell receptor beta chains were read from a single sample in a study of cytomegalovirus exposure and HLA in healthy donors. Libraries were prepared by immunoSEQ multiplex PCR; TCRdb keeps only in-frame clonotypes and omits some of them. The sample comprises 150,000 to 200,000 clones, 79% of which are singletons, and 2.3% rests with the top ten. What was sequenced was PBMCs. The receptors stem from a woman in her forties or fifties in good health and CMV-seronegative. CDR3s include the opening cysteine and the closing phenylalanine or tryptophan. The D gene is left open where the match is weak. Clone sizes are given selectively: once, few, many, or a class where the clone is expanded.

CDR3: CASSVAQGTNEKLFF; DNA: TGTGCCAGCAGCGTAGCCCAGGGAACTAATGAAAAACTGTTTTTT; J: TRBJ1-4; V: TRBV9; D: NA; size: few
CDR3: CASSLGAGGVTNEKLFF; DNA: TGTGCCAGCAGCTTAGGGGCAGGGGGAGTGACTAATGAAAAACTGTTTTTT; J: TRBJ1-4; V: TRBV7-9; D: TRBD1; size: NA
CDR3: CASSYSRLANEQFF; DNA: TGTGCCAGCAGTTACTCGCGGCTAGCTAATGAGCAGTTCTTC; J: TRBJ2-1; V: TRBV6-6; D: NA; size: many
CDR3: CSSNLVYGGEAFF; DNA: TGTTCCAGCAACCTGGTCTACGGTGGTGAAGCTTTCTTT; J: TRBJ1-1; V: TRBV7-9; D: NA; size: NA
CDR3: CASSQDPQSVYGYTF; DNA: TGCGCCAGCAGCCAAGATCCCCAGAGCGTCTATGGCTACACCTTC; J: TRBJ1-2; V: TRBV4-3; D: NA; size: NA
CDR3: CASSSQYSGNTIYF; DNA: TGTGCCAGCAGCTCACAGTACTCTGGAAACACCATATATTTT; J: TRBJ1-3; V: TRBV7-2; D: NA; size: NA
CDR3: CASSPGLAGSREQYF; DNA: TGTGCCAGCAGTCCGGGACTAGCGGGATCTCGCGAGCAGTACTTC; J: TRBJ2-7; V: TRBV28; D: TRBD2; size: few
CDR3: CASSPRTNTEAFF; DNA: TGTGCCAGCAGCCCGCGGACAAACACTGAAGCTTTCTTT; J: TRBJ1-1; V: TRBV4-2; D: NA; size: NA
CDR3: CASNPPGADNEQFF; DNA: TGCGCCAGCAACCCTCCAGGGGCGGACAATGAGCAGTTCTTC; J: TRBJ2-1; V: TRBV5-1; D: NA; size: NA
CDR3: CASSLVEEDGYEQYF; DNA: TGTGCCAGCAGCTTAGTGGAGGAGGACGGGTACGAGCAGTACTTC; J: TRBJ2-7; V: TRBV7-2; D: NA; size: few
CDR3: CASSIPRQGASYEQYF; DNA: TGTGCCAGTAGTATACCCCGACAGGGGGCATCCTACGAGCAGTACTTC; J: TRBJ2-7; V: TRBV19; D: TRBD1; size: few
CDR3: CASSLGGGTGDFTGPNYGYTF; DNA: TGTGCCAGCAGCCTTGGGGGGGGGACAGGGGATTTTACGGGCCCTAACTATGGCTACACCTTC; J: TRBJ1-2; V: TRBV28; D: TRBD1; size: NA
CDR3: CATSRDLSLSYEQYF; DNA: TGTGCCACCAGCAGAGATCTATCACTCTCCTACGAGCAGTACTTC; J: TRBJ2-7; V: TRBV15; D: NA; size: NA
CDR3: CASSQQAGQGYGYTF; DNA: TGTGCCAGCTCACAACAGGCGGGACAGGGTTATGGCTACACCTTC; J: TRBJ1-2; V: TRBV18; D: TRBD1; size: few
CDR3: CAWSGDRFNEKLFF; DNA: TGTGCCTGGAGTGGGGACAGATTTAATGAAAAACTGTTTTTT; J: TRBJ1-4; V: TRBV30; D: TRBD1; size: NA
CDR3: CASSQGGLDRNNEKLFF; DNA: TGCGCCAGCAGCCAAGGGGGACTGGACAGGAATAATGAAAAACTGTTTTTT; J: TRBJ1-4; V: TRBV4-1; D: TRBD1; size: NA
CDR3: CASSPGQASTLHF; DNA: TGTGCCAGCAGCCCTGGACAAGCATCGACCCTCCACTTT; J: TRBJ1-6; V: TRBV7-9; D: NA; size: NA
CDR3: CASSSVGAGRTGELFF; DNA: TGCGCCAGCAGCTCGGTGGGAGCGGGAAGAACCGGGGAGCTGTTTTTT; J: TRBJ2-2; V: TRBV5-1; D: TRBD2; size: few
CDR3: CASSYTGSVDGYTF; DNA: TGTGCCAGCAGTTATACCGGGTCGGTCGATGGCTACACCTTC; J: TRBJ1-2; V: TRBV28; D: NA; size: NA
CDR3: CASSLSQNTGELFF; DNA: TGCGCCAGCAGCTTATCACAGAACACCGGGGAGCTGTTTTTT; J: TRBJ2-2; V: TRBV5-1; D: NA; size: NA
CDR3: CSSSFRGGRINNEQFF; DNA: TGTTCCAGCAGCTTTAGGGGCGGGAGGATCAACAATGAGCAGTTCTTC; J: TRBJ2-1; V: TRBV7-9; D: TRBD2; size: NA
CDR3: CSSSLAYVDEQYF; DNA: TGTTCCAGCAGCTTAGCCTACGTCGACGAGCAGTACTTC; J: TRBJ2-7; V: TRBV7-9; D: NA; size: few
CDR3: CASTPGLAGANEQFF; DNA: TGTGCCAGCACTCCGGGACTAGCGGGAGCCAATGAGCAGTTCTTC; J: TRBJ2-1; V: TRBV6-5; D: TRBD2; size: once
CDR3: CASSEQSTGELFF; DNA: TGTGCCAGCAGTGAGCAGTCCACCGGGGAGCTGTTTTTT; J: TRBJ2-2; V: TRBV6-4; D: NA; size: few
CDR3: CASSLLGLAGGREQYF; DNA: TGTGCCAGCAGCTTGCTGGGGCTAGCGGGAGGACGCGAGCAGTACTTC; J: TRBJ2-7; V: TRBV5-4; D: TRBD2; size: NA
CDR3: CASSMGGTEKNYGYTF; DNA: TGTGCCAGTAGTATGGGCGGGACGGAGAAAAACTATGGCTACACCTTC; J: TRBJ1-2; V: TRBV19; D: NA; size: NA
CDR3: CASSDRVYGYTF; DNA: TGTGCCAGCAGCGACAGGGTGTATGGCTACACCTTC; J: TRBJ1-2; V: TRBV9; D: NA; size: NA
CDR3: CASSIVLGGNQPQHF; DNA: TGTGCCAGTAGTATAGTACTGGGGGGTAATCAGCCCCAGCATTTT; J: TRBJ1-5; V: TRBV19; D: NA; size: NA
CDR3: CASRAQGDNEQFF; DNA: TGTGCCAGCAGAGCACAGGGGGACAATGAGCAGTTCTTC; J: TRBJ2-1; V: TRBV27; D: TRBD1; size: NA
CDR3: CASFDRGREQYF; DNA: TGTGCCAGCTTCGACAGGGGGCGCGAGCAGTACTTC; J: TRBJ2-7; V: TRBV6-1; D: TRBD1; size: once
CDR3: CASSTSTGPSSYEQYF; DNA: TGCGCCAGCAGCACCTCGACAGGCCCTTCGTCCTACGAGCAGTACTTC; J: TRBJ2-7; V: TRBV5-1; D: NA; size: NA
CDR3: CASSIWRQAYQPQHF; DNA: TGTGCCAGTAGTATATGGAGACAGGCTTATCAGCCCCAGCATTTT; J: TRBJ1-5; V: TRBV19; D: NA; size: once
CDR3: CASSLGGSGADTQYF; DNA: TGTGCCAGCAGCTTAGGAGGTAGCGGGGCAGATACGCAGTATTTT; J: TRBJ2-3; V: TRBV7-6; D: TRBD2; size: NA
CDR3: CASSPLRGDRSGNQPQHF; DNA: TGTGCCAGCAGTCCCCTCCGGGGGGACAGGTCGGGCAATCAGCCCCAGCATTTT; J: TRBJ1-5; V: TRBV28; D: TRBD1; size: NA
CDR3: CARSLGPGGSPVEQYF; DNA: TGTGCCAGAAGCTTGGGCCCGGGCGGGAGCCCGGTCGAGCAGTACTTC; J: TRBJ2-7; V: TRBV5-3; D: TRBD2; size: NA
CDR3: CASSPRDRVVTEAFF; DNA: TGTGCCAGCAGTCCCCGGGACAGGGTGGTAACTGAAGCTTTCTTT; J: TRBJ1-1; V: TRBV28; D: TRBD1; size: NA
CDR3: CASGRPGGTEQYF; DNA: TGTGCCAGCGGCAGACCCGGGGGTACCGAGCAGTACTTC; J: TRBJ2-7; V: TRBV28; D: NA; size: NA
CDR3: CASSHQRGANTGELFF; DNA: TGCGCCAGCAGCCACCAGCGGGGGGCGAACACCGGGGAGCTGTTTTTT; J: TRBJ2-2; V: TRBV4-3; D: TRBD2; size: NA
CDR3: CASSVRDYNEQFF; DNA: TGCGCCAGCAGTGTACGCGATTACAATGAGCAGTTCTTC; J: TRBJ2-1; V: TRBV10-2; D: NA; size: once
CDR3: CSVESGTPYNEQFF; DNA: TGCAGCGTTGAATCCGGGACACCCTACAATGAGCAGTTCTTC; J: TRBJ2-1; V: TRBV29-1; D: NA; size: NA
CDR3: CASSQVGGAGANVLTF; DNA: TGTGCCAGCAGCCAAGTAGGGGGCGCCGGGGCCAACGTCCTGACTTTC; J: TRBJ2-6; V: TRBV14; D: TRBD1; size: NA
CDR3: CASSQNRGGYTF; DNA: TGTGCCAGCAGTCAGAACAGGGGCGGCTACACCTTC; J: TRBJ1-2; V: TRBV28; D: TRBD1; size: NA
CDR3: CASSQGVQEFHYTF; DNA: TGTGCCAGCAGCCAGGGGGTGCAAGAATTTCATTACACCTTC; J: TRBJ1-2; V: TRBV27; D: TRBD1; size: NA
CDR3: CASRLGPSTDTQYF; DNA: TGTGCATCCCGGCTGGGGCCTAGCACAGATACGCAGTATTTT; J: TRBJ2-3; V: TRBV19; D: NA; size: NA
CDR3: CASSFGITGLDSPLHF; DNA: TGTGCCAGCAGCTTCGGAATCACAGGGTTGGATTCACCCCTCCACTTT; J: TRBJ1-6; V: TRBV11-2; D: NA; size: once
CDR3: CASSPIGQGSYEQYF; DNA: TGTGCCAGCAGCCCCATTGGACAGGGCTCCTACGAGCAGTACTTC; J: TRBJ2-7; V: TRBV5-4; D: TRBD1; size: NA
CDR3: CSAAGGNYGYTF; DNA: TGCAGCGCCGCCGGGGGAAACTATGGCTACACCTTC; J: TRBJ1-2; V: TRBV29-1; D: NA; size: NA
CDR3: CASSKTTGDTEAFF; DNA: TGTGCCAGCAGTAAAACGACAGGAGACACTGAAGCTTTCTTT; J: TRBJ1-1; V: TRBV27; D: NA; size: many
CDR3: CASSPTGEDNEQFF; DNA: TGTGCCAGCAGTCCGACAGGGGAGGACAATGAGCAGTTCTTC; J: TRBJ2-1; V: TRBV6-6; D: TRBD1; size: NA
CDR3: CASSSRQALANEKLFF; DNA: TGTGCCAGCAGCTCCCGACAGGCCTTGGCTAATGAAAAACTGTTTTTT; J: TRBJ1-4; V: TRBV7-2; D: NA; size: NA
CDR3: CASSSRQGRRDEAFF; DNA: TGTGCCAGCAGCTCACGACAGGGGCGGCGTGATGAAGCTTTCTTT; J: TRBJ1-1; V: TRBV6-1; D: TRBD1; size: NA
CDR3: CSSSHRNLFQETQYF; DNA: TGTTCCAGCAGTCACAGAAACCTCTTCCAAGAGACCCAGTACTTC; J: TRBJ2-5; V: TRBV7-9; D: NA; size: NA
CDR3: CSSSLHGRGVMGYEQYF; DNA: TGTTCCAGCAGCTTACACGGTCGGGGAGTAATGGGCTACGAGCAGTACTTC; J: TRBJ2-7; V: TRBV7-9; D: NA; size: NA